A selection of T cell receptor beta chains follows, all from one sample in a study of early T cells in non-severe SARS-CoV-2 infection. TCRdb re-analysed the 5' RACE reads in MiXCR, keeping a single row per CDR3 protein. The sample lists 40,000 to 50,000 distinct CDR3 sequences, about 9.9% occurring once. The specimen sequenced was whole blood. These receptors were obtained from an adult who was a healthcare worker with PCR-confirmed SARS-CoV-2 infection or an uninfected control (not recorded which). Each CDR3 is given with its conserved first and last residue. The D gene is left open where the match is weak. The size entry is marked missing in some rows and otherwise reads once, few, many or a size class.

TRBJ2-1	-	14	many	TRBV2	TGTGCCAGCAGCCCGGACCCCCCCGGCAATGAGCAGTTCTTC	CASSPDPPGNEQFF
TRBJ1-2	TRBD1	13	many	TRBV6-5	TGTGCCAGCACCCCGGGGCAGGGGGTAGGCTACACCTTC	CASTPGQGVGYTF
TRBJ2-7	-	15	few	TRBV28	TGTGCCAGCAGTTTAACCACTACGGGTTCCTACGAGCAGTACTTC	CASSLTTTGSYEQYF
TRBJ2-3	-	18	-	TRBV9	TGTGCCAGCAGCGAGATAGCGGACGGAACCTATAGCACAGATACGCAGTATTTT	CASSEIADGTYSTDTQYF
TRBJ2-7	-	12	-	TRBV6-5	TGTGCCAGCCGGGGTGGCTCCTACGAGCAGTACTTC	CASRGGSYEQYF
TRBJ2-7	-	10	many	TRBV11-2	TGTGCCAGCAGCTACCACGAGCAGTACTTC	CASSYHEQYF
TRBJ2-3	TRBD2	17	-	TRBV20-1	TGCAGTGCTAGAAATACTAGCGGGCTTCGGAGCACAGATACGCAGTATTTT	CSARNTSGLRSTDTQYF
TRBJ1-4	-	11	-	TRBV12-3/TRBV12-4	TGTGCCAGTCTAGGTCGGGAAAAACTGTTTTTT	CASLGREKLFF
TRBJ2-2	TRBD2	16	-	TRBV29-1	TGCAGCGCCAGGACTAGCGGGACCCCAGGCACCGGGGAGCTGTTTTTT	CSARTSGTPGTGELFF
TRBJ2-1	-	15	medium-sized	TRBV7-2	TGTGCCAGCAGCTTAGTGGCTAGCAGCTACAATGAGCAGTTCTTC	CASSLVASSYNEQFF
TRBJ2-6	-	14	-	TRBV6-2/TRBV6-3	TGTGCCAGCAGCCCCCCCCAGGGGGCCAACGTCCTGACTTTC	CASSPPQGANVLTF
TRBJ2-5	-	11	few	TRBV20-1	TGCAGTGCTAGAGCCAAGGAGACCCAGTACTTC	CSARAKETQYF
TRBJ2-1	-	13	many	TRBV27	TGTGCCAGCAGGCCCTCCTCCTACAATGAGCAGTTCTTC	CASRPSSYNEQFF
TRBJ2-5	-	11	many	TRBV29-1	TGCAGCGTCCGAGAGGGAGAGACCCAGTACTTC	CSVREGETQYF
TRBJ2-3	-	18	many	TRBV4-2	TGTGCCAGCAGCCCGGGATTTTTCGAGCCACTTGCCACAGATACGCAGTATTTT	CASSPGFFEPLATDTQYF
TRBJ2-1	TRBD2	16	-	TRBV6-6	TGTGCCAGCAGCCCCCGGGGGGGGGCCTCCTACAATGAGCAGTTCTTC	CASSPRGGASYNEQFF
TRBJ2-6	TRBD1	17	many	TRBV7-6	TGTGCCAGCAGCTCACAGGGGACGAACTCTGGGGCCAACGTCCTGACTTTC	CASSSQGTNSGANVLTF
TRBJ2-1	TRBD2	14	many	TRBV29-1	TGCAGCGTTGACGCGGGAGGGCCTGGCGATGAGCAGTTCTTC	CSVDAGGPGDEQFF
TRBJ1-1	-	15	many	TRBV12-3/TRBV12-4	TGTGCCAGCACCGGTGCGGCTAAAAAAACGATTGAAGCTTTCTTT	CASTGAAKKTIEAFF
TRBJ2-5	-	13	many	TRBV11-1	TGTGCCAGCAGCTACGACGGGGGAGAGACCCAGTACTTC	CASSYDGGETQYF
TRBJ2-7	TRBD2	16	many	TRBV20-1	TGCAGTGCTAGATTACCGGCCCACAGCGGGACTTACGAGCAGTACTTC	CSARLPAHSGTYEQYF
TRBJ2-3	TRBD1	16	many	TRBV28	TGTGCCAGCAGTTTTTTTGGGACAGGGGAAGCAGATACGCAGTATTTT	CASSFFGTGEADTQYF
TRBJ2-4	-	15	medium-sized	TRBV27	TGTGCCAGCAAAAGTGGGGAGGCGGGTAAAAACATTCAGTACTTC	CASKSGEAGKNIQYF
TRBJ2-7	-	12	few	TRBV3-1	TGTGCCAGCAGCCAGTTAGAAAACGAGCAGTACTTC	CASSQLENEQYF
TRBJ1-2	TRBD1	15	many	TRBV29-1	TGCAGCGTTGCCTTAGGACAGGGCCTTAACTATGGCTACACCTTC	CSVALGQGLNYGYTF
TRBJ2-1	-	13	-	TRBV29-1	TGCAGCGTTGATACGGGGTTTTCCAATGAGCAGTTCTTC	CSVDTGFSNEQFF
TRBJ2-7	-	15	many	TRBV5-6	TGTGCCAGCATCCCGTTTGGAGGAGCCTCCTACGAGCAGTACTTC	CASIPFGGASYEQYF
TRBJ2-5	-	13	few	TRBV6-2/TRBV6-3	TGTGCCAGCAGTTCGGACAGCTCGGAGACCCAGTACTTC	CASSSDSSETQYF
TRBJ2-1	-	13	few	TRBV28	TGTGCCAGCAGTCCTAACTATTACAATGAGCAGTTCTTC	CASSPNYYNEQFF
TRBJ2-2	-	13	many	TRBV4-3	TGCGCCAGCAGCCAAGTCCAGTTCGGGGAGCTGTTTTTT	CASSQVQFGELFF
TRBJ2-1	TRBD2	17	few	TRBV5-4	TGTGCCAGCAGCCCCACCTTTCCTAGCGGGGATTACAATGAGCAGTTCTTC	CASSPTFPSGDYNEQFF
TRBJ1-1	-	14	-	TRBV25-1	TGTGCCAGCAGTGAAAACAAGGGCCACACTGAAGCTTTCTTT	CASSENKGHTEAFF
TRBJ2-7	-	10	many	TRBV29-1	TGCAGCGTTGGGGGGACCATTAGGTACTTC	CSVGGTIRYF
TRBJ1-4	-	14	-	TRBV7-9	TGTGCCAGCAGCTCCCCTCCAACTAATGAAAAACTGTTTTTT	CASSSPPTNEKLFF
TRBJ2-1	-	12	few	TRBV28	TGTGCCAGCAGTTTAAGATACAATGAGCAGTTCTTC	CASSLRYNEQFF
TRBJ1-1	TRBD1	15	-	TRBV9	TGTGCCAGCAGCTTCGTAGGGACAGTGAACACTGAAGCTTTCTTT	CASSFVGTVNTEAFF
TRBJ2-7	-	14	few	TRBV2	TGTGCCAGCCGGGAGACAGGGATGGCCTACGAGCAGTACTTC	CASRETGMAYEQYF
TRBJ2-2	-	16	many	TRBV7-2	TGTGCCAGCAGCTTGTCCAGCGCGAGTAACACCGGGGAGCTGTTTTTT	CASSLSSASNTGELFF
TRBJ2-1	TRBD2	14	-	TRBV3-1	TGTGCCAGCAGCACGAGCGCGGGAGGTGGTGAGCAGTTCTTC	CASSTSAGGGEQFF
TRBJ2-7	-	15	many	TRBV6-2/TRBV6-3	TGTGCCAGTAGGGACGGGACGTCGACCGCCTACGAGCAGTACTTC	CASRDGTSTAYEQYF
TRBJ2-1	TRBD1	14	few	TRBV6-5	TGTGCCAGCAGTTACTCGATACAGGGGAATGAGCAGTTCTTC	CASSYSIQGNEQFF
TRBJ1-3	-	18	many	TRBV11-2	TGTGCCAGCAGCCCCCCCTTTCAGACGGGGACCGCTGGAAACACCATATATTTT	CASSPPFQTGTAGNTIYF
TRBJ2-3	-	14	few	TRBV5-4	TGTGCCAGCAGCTTGGGCGGAAGGACAGATACGCAGTATTTT	CASSLGGRTDTQYF
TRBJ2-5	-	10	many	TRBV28	TGTGCCAGCAGTTTGGGGACCCAGTACTTC	CASSLGTQYF
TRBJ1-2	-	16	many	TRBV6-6	TGTGCCAGCAGTAACCGGACTGGGACGGCATTCTATGGCTACACCTTC	CASSNRTGTAFYGYTF
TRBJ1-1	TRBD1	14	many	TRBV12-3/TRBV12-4	TGTGCCAGCAGTCCGGGACAGGGCGGCAATGAAGCTTTCTTT	CASSPGQGGNEAFF
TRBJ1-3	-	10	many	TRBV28	TGTGCCAGCTCTGAAAACACCATATATTTT	CASSENTIYF
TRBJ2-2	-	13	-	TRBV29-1	TGCAGCGCTGGAAGGACAGACGGCGGGGAGCTGTTTTTT	CSAGRTDGGELFF
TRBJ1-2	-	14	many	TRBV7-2	TGTGCCAGCAGCTCAGGGGCTGCGAACTATGGCTACACCTTC	CASSSGAANYGYTF
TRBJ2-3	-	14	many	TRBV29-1	TGCAGCGTTGAAGGGGTTTATGGCACAGATACGCAGTATTTT	CSVEGVYGTDTQYF
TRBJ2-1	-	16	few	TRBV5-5	TGTGCCAGCAGCTTGGGGCAGTCTCTCACCTACAATGAGCAGTTCTTC	CASSLGQSLTYNEQFF
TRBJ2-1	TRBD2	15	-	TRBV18	TGTGCCAGCTCACCAGGGCTAGCGGGTAACAATGAGCAGTTCTTC	CASSPGLAGNNEQFF